Listed here is a single T cell receptor beta chain. As yet, its antigen is unknown. Chemo-refractory metastatic non-small-cell lung cancer patients underwent focal radiation alongside CTLA-4 blockade with ipilimumab. This entry is derived from a study of radiotherapy plus CTLA-4 blockade in lung cancer. Across the study: 18% of patients responded objectively, and around 31% achieved disease control.

The table came from immunoSEQ multiplex PCR; TCRdb's copy has only in-frame clones and leaves some out. The data show under 65,000 clones, roughly 77% seen once. Study-level results: Subsequent to radiotherapy plus ipilimumab, tumor-derived TCR clones underwent expansion in blood.

This TCR derives from a human donor with non-small cell lung cancer who had a complete response to radiotherapy plus ipilimumab. Sequencing was performed on peripheral blood, taken from a patient treated with radiotherapy plus ipilimumab.

As DNA, the CDR3 is TGTGCCAGCTCGGGGACTAGCGGGGCCCGGGATACGCAGTATTTT. Encoded protein: CASSGTSGARDTQYF. This chain joins TRBV18 and TRBJ2-3, with TRBD2 matching 13 bases. Germline CDR1 KGHSH, CDR2 LQKENI. The CDR3 totals 15 residues. The J segment lost 6 bases and the V segment lost 6 bases, leaving 6 bases of the junction unmatched.